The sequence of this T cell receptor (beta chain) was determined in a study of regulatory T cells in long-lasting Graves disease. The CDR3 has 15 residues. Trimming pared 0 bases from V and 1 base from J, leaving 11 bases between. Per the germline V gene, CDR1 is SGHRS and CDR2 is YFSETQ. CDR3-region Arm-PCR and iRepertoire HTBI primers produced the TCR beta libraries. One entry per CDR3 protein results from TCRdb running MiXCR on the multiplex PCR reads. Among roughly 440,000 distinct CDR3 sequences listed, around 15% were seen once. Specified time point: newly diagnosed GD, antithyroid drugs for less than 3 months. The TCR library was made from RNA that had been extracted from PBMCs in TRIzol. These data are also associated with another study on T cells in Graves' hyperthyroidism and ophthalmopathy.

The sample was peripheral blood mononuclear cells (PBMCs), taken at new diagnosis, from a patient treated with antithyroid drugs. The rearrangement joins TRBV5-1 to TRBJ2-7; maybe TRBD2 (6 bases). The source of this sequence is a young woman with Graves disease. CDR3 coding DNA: TGCGCCAGCAGCTTGGGTGGCGGGGAGTCCTACGAGCAGTACTTC. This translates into CASSLGGGESYEQYF.